This TCR beta chain is from a study of radiotherapy plus CTLA-4 blockade in lung cancer. The protocol was immunoSEQ multiplex PCR, while the TCRdb copy is restricted to in-frame clones and leaves out a portion. There are approximately 40,000 clones in the sample; approximately 83% occur only once, and under 25% lies in the top ten. CDR1 MDHEN and CDR2 SYDVKM come from the germline V gene. This CDR3 spans 16 amino acids. Trimming left V 1 base short and J 0 bases short, with 13 bases between. Sequenced here: peripheral blood, sampled from a patient treated with radiotherapy plus ipilimumab. The source of this sequence is a human donor with non-small cell lung cancer whose response to radiotherapy plus ipilimumab could not be evaluated. The chain joins TRBV28 to TRBJ2-7; possibly TRBD1 for D (5 bases). The CDR3, as DNA: TGTGCCAGCAGTTTATTAAGACAGTTATTCTCCTACGAGCAGTACTTC. Protein product: CASSLLRQLFSYEQYF.